The next 2 T cell receptor beta chains were all read from a single sample in a study of neoadjuvant anti-PD-1 for oral cavity cancer. Libraries were prepared by immunoSEQ multiplex PCR; TCRdb keeps only in-frame clonotypes and omits some of them. The table has 11,000 to 15,000 clones, 70% seen once. This material consisted of PBMCs, taken before nivolumab (anti-PD-1) treatment. The receptors derive from a person aged 40-85 years with oral cavity squamous cell carcinoma.

J is TRBJ1-1 and V is TRBV6-6; D might be TRBD1 (6 bases). Germline CDR1 is MNHNY and CDR2 is SVGAGI (reference sequence). Deletions cut 0 bases from V and 3 bases from J, with 14 bases between. This CDR3 spans 16 amino acids. CDR3 loop: CASSYSGGSSYTEAFF. DNA for the CDR3: TGTGCCAGCAGTTACTCAGGGGGGTCATCGTACACTGAAGCTTTCTTT.

This clone was seen a handful of times. The rearrangement uses TRBV6-4 and TRBJ2-7; D gene unclear. V was trimmed by 7 bases and J by 5 bases, leaving 3 bases between them. The CDR3 is made up of 9 amino acids. Germline CDR1 reads MRHNA; CDR2 reads SNTAGT. CDR3 coding DNA: TGTGCCAGCATTCACGAGCAGTACTTC. Translation gives CASIHEQYF.